The 20 T cell receptor beta chains presented below share a single source sample, sequenced in a study of blood T cell repertoires in COVID-19 (dated by TCRdb to 2019 to 2021). The library was generated by the immunoSEQ multiplex PCR assay. TCRdb's version of the immuneACCESS table is confined to in-frame rearrangements and falls short of the full clone set. An unresolved V gene accounts for under half of the shortfall where checked; the remainder is of unknown origin. This sample has about 210,000 clones in its table, and approximately 91% of those were observed once. Clones ranked in the top ten supply approximately 0.66% of the sample. Sequenced sample: peripheral blood. The origin of the receptors is a man aged 35 to 55 with acute or convalescent COVID-19.

The J gene is TRBJ2-5, the V gene TRBV10-3; D gene uncertain. The CDR3 runs 12 residues. Germline V lookup: CDR1 ENHRY, CDR2 SYGVKD. Trimming pared 8 bases from V and 0 bases from J, leaving 7 bases between. The CDR3 sequence: CAIGGNQETQYF. CDR3 bases: TGTGCCATCGGCGGCAACCAAGAGACCCAGTACTTC.

The chain joins TRBV12-3 or TRBV12-4 to TRBJ1-6, with TRBD1 as a possible D gene (5 bases). The CDR3 covers 12 residues. V lost 6 bases and J 9 bases, leaving 9 bases between the germline ends. The CDR3: CASREGVSPLHF. Written as DNA, the CDR3 is TGTGCCAGCAGAGAAGGGGTTTCACCCCTCCACTTT.

The chain joins TRBV10-3 to TRBJ2-5, with a weak D call TRBD2 (5 bases). Germline V CDR1 and CDR2: ENHRY, SYGVKD. This CDR3 is built from 14 residues. The V and J ends lost 1 base and 5 bases respectively, with 11 bases between them. CDR3 region: CAISEWTPSETQYF. In DNA, the CDR3 is TGTGCCATCAGTGAGTGGACTCCCTCGGAGACCCAGTACTTC.

This chain links TRBV28 with TRBJ2-7; D gene uncertain. The CDR3 runs to 14 residues. Between the trimmed V and J ends, which lost 3 bases and 0 bases, there was a span of 9 bases. CDR1 MDHEN and CDR2 SYDVKM come from the germline V gene. The CDR3 spells CASSFLRFSYEQYF. CDR3 nucleotide sequence: TGTGCCAGCAGTTTCCTTAGATTCTCCTACGAGCAGTACTTC. The full variable domain, with the rest looked up from reference TRBV28 and TRBJ2-7, is DVKVTQSSRYLVKRTGEKVFLECVQDMDHENMFWYRQDPGLGLRLIYFSYDVKMKEKGDIPEGYSVSREKKERFSLILESASTNQTSMYLCASSFLRFSYEQYFGPGTRLTVT.

The chain has TRBV2 and TRBJ1-1, with a possible D match to TRBD1 (6 bases). Between the trimmed V and J ends, which lost 4 bases and 8 bases, there was a span of 17 bases. In germline, CDR1 is SNHLY, CDR2 FYNNEI. This CDR3 has 14 residues. CDR3 DNA sequence: TGTGCCAGCAGTGGACAGGAAGATCGGGGAGAAGCTTTCTTT. This translates into CASSGQEDRGEAFF.

As DNA, the CDR3 is TGTGCCAGCAGTTACGCGGGAAGGGTTAATGAAAAACTGTTTTTT. The encoded protein is CASSYAGRVNEKLFF. The chain recombines TRBV6-5 with TRBJ1-4; D uncertain. Germline V gives CDR1 MNHEY, CDR2 SVGAGI. With 2 bases removed from V and 4 bases from J, the gap between germline ends came to 11 bases. The CDR3 totals 15 residues.

The V and J genes are TRBV2 and TRBJ1-4; TRBD1 agrees at 9 bases. The length of the CDR3 is 15 residues. The ends lost 6 bases at V and 5 bases at J; junction bases unmatched: 7. Germline values: CDR1 SNHLY, CDR2 FYNNEI. The CDR3 sequence: CASRAQGAVNEKLFF. CDR3 bases: TGTGCCAGCAGGGCACAGGGGGCCGTAAATGAAAAACTGTTTTTT.

The chain couples TRBV7-9 to TRBJ2-4, with a tentative D call TRBD2 (6 bases). Germline values: CDR1 SEHNR, CDR2 FQNEAQ (reference sequence). The CDR3 is made up of 14 amino acids. V lost 7 bases and J lost 7, with 17 bases in between. In DNA, the CDR3 is TGTGCCAGCACCCCGACTAGTCCGGACAACATTCAGTACTTC. The encoded protein is CASTPTSPDNIQYF.

V gene TRBV3-1 (or the pseudogene TRBV3-2) combines with J gene TRBJ2-7, with TRBD1 identical over 7 bases. The CDR3 length is 14 residues. Trimming took 4 bases from V and 8 from J; bases not matched to a gene: 11. The germline V gene encodes CDR1 LGHDT and CDR2 YNNKEL (reference sequence). The CDR3, as DNA: TGTGCCAGCAGCCTAAGGACAGGCCCCTCAAAGCAGTACTTC. Translating it yields CASSLRTGPSKQYF.

This chain uses TRBV6-5 with TRBJ1-1; the D gene is possibly TRBD1 (5 bases). The CDR3 contains 16 residues. Germline CDR1 is MNHEY and CDR2 is SVGAGI. V lost 0 bases, J lost 4 bases, and 15 bases lay in between. For the CDR3, the DNA is TGTGCCAGCAGTTACTCGTTAGGGGTAAGGGGCACTGAAGCTTTCTTT. It specifies CASSYSLGVRGTEAFF.

This clone was counted once. The V and J genes are TRBV19 and TRBJ1-4; no definite D call. With 5 bases removed from V and 8 bases from J, the gap between germline ends came to 6 bases. This CDR3 has 11 amino acids. The germline gives CDR1 LNHDA, CDR2 SQIVND (reference sequence). CDR3 sequence reads: CASSPYEKLFF. CDR3 coding DNA: TGTGCCAGTAGTCCCTACGAAAAACTGTTTTTT. The full variable domain, in which reference TRBV19 and TRBJ1-4 provide the parts outside the CDR3, is DGGITQSPKYLFRKEGQNVTLSCEQNLNHDAMYWYRQDPGQGLRLIYYSQIVNDFQKGDIAEGYSVSREKKESFPLTVTSAQKNPTAFYLCASSPYEKLFFGSGTQLSVL.

The chain links TRBV11-3 to TRBJ2-2, with 7 bases aligning to TRBD1. Germline CDR1 reads SGHNT; CDR2 reads YENEEA. V lost 5 bases, J lost 7 bases, and 10 bases stayed unmatched. The CDR3 is made up of 15 amino acids. The CDR3 sequence: CASSTQTGSGGELFF. In DNA, the CDR3 is TGTGCCAGCAGCACCCAGACAGGGAGCGGCGGGGAGCTGTTTTTT. Supplemented by reference TRBV11-3 and TRBJ2-2, the full variable domain reads EAGVVQSPRYKIIEKKQPVAFWCNPISGHNTLYWYLQNLGQGPELLIRYENEEAVDDSQLPKDRFSAERLKGVDSTLKIQPAELGDSAVYLCASSTQTGSGGELFFGEGSRLTVL.

V and J are TRBV13 and TRBJ1-1; TRBD1 is a possible D gene (6 bases). In germline, CDR1 is PRHDT, CDR2 FYEKMQ (reference sequence). The V gene lost 5 bases and the J gene lost 5 bases, with 18 bases spanning the gap. This CDR3 spans 15 amino acids. The CDR3 nucleotides are TGTGCCAGCAGCCCGGGAAGCCAGGGGAGAACTGAAGCTTTCTTT. It specifies CASSPGSQGRTEAFF.

The chain has TRBV3-1 (or the pseudogene TRBV3-2) and TRBJ2-1, with 10 bases that match TRBD1. CDR1 and CDR2 (germline): LGHDT, YNNKEL (reference sequence). The J segment lost 6 bases and the V segment lost 1 base, leaving 3 bases of the junction unmatched. The CDR3 is 15 residues long. CDR3 nucleotides: TGTGCCAGCAGCCAAGTGGGGACAGGGGCCAATGAGCAGTTCTTC. It codes for CASSQVGTGANEQFF.

The gene calls are TRBV11-2 and TRBJ2-7; 7 bases line up with TRBD1. V dropped 1 base and J dropped 2; count of bases not matched to a gene: 5. The CDR3 consists of 15 residues. Germline V gene sequence: CDR1 SGHAT, CDR2 FQNNGV. The chain's CDR3 is CASSLAMGQPYEQYF. Here the CDR3 DNA reads TGTGCCAGCAGCTTAGCTATGGGACAGCCCTACGAGCAGTACTTC.

This sequence joins TRBV6-6 and TRBJ1-1, with D unclear. The CDR3 consists of 16 residues. Deletions cut 0 bases from V and 1 base from J, with 12 bases between. CDR1 and CDR2 from the germline V gene are MNHNY and SVGAGI (reference sequence). CDR3 sequence: CASSYSGLRGNTEAFF. The CDR3 nucleotides read TGTGCCAGCAGTTACTCAGGCCTTCGGGGGAACACTGAAGCTTTCTTT.

J is TRBJ1-3 and V is TRBV28; D call uncertain. The V gene's germline CDR1 is MDHEN and CDR2 SYDVKM. This CDR3 contains 16 residues. V was pared by 5 bases and J by 0 bases, with 14 bases between. In DNA form, the CDR3 reads TGTGCCAGCAGTATCTCAGGTGATTCCTCTGGAAACACCATATATTTT. Translated: CASSISGDSSGNTIYF.

This clone has only one observation. This chain uses TRBV30 with TRBJ1-4; D is unresolved. In germline, CDR1 is GTSNPN, CDR2 SVGIG (reference sequence). CDR3 length equals 14 residues. The V gene lost 0 bases and the J gene lost 8 bases, with 13 bases spanning the gap. CDR3 in DNA: TGTGCCTGGAGTGTGGTGCCGCGGGAAGAAAAACTGTTTTTT. Protein product: CAWSVVPREEKLFF.

The chain uses TRBV2 and TRBJ1-5, with D possibly matching TRBD1 (5 bases). Between the trimmed V and J ends, which lost 4 bases and 5 bases, there was a span of 12 bases. The CDR3 length is 14 residues. The germline gives CDR1 SNHLY, CDR2 FYNNEI. The CDR3 is CASSGQIVDQPQHF. The CDR3 bases are TGTGCCAGCAGTGGACAGATTGTGGATCAGCCCCAGCATTTT.

The chain uses TRBV6-5 and TRBJ2-3; a possible D gene is TRBD2 (5 bases). This CDR3 has 15 residues. Trimming removed 2 bases from V and 3 bases from J, with 12 bases in between. Germline lookup yields CDR1 MNHEY and CDR2 SVGAGI. CDR3 DNA: TGTGCCAGCAGTTACAATCGGCTAGCAACAGATACGCAGTATTTT. Translation: CASSYNRLATDTQYF.